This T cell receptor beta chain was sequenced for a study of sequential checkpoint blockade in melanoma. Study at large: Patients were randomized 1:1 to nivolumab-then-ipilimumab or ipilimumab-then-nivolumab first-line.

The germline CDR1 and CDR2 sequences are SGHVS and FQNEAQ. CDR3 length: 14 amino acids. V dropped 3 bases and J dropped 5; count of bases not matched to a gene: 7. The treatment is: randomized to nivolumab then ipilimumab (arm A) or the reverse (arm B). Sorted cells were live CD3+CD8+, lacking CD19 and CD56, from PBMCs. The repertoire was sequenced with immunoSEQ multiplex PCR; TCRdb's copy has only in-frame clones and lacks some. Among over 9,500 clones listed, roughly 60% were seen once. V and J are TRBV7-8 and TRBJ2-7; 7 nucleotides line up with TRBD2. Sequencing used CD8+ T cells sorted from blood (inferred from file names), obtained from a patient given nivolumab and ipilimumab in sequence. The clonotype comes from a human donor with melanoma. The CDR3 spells CASSFSGGFNEQYF. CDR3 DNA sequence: TGTGCCAGCAGCTTCTCGGGGGGTTTCAACGAGCAGTACTTC.